This section outlines one T cell receptor (beta chain) sequence together with its context. This record belongs to a study of shared clonotypes between healthy human individuals. Study-wide context: Researchers drew samples from two women and a few men aged 18 to 49.

Replicate PCRs run on unsorted PBMC used roughly 270 ng DNA, which was approximately 30,000 T cell genomes. Ten immunoSEQ deep assay plates were used to sequence the DNA of unsorted PBMCs. Data came from immunoSEQ multiplex PCR; TCRdb stores just in-frame clones and leaves some out. The sample contains some 470,000 clones, over 60% of which appear only once. Trimming shortened V by 5 bases and J by 7 bases, and 11 bases separated the two germline ends. Germline CDR1 is SGHTA and CDR2 is FQGTGA. This CDR3 is 13 amino acids long. The sample consisted of PBMCs. The source is a woman in her 40s in good health. Some clones in this sample may be carry-over from other donors' samples. The chain uses TRBV7-3 and TRBJ2-2, with D unresolved. CDR3 in amino acids: CASSQAMGGELFF. The CDR3 DNA is TGTGCCAGCAGCCAGGCGATGGGCGGGGAGCTGTTTTTT.